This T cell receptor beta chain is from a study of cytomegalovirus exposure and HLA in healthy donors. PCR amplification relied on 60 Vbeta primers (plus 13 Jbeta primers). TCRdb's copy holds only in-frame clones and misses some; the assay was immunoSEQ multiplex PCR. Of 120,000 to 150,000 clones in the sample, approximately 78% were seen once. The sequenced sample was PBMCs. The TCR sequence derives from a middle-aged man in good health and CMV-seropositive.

The CDR3 region has the DNA TGTGCCAGCAGTTACTTTACAACAGGGGGCGCGAACGAGCAGTACTTC. It encodes CASSYFTTGGANEQYF. The V call is TRBV6-5, the J call TRBJ2-7; the match to TRBD1 covers 9 bases. J gave up 5 bases and V 1 base, and 9 bases lay outside the gene matches. The V gene's germline CDR1 is MNHEY and CDR2 SVGAGI. The CDR3 loop spans 16 amino acids.